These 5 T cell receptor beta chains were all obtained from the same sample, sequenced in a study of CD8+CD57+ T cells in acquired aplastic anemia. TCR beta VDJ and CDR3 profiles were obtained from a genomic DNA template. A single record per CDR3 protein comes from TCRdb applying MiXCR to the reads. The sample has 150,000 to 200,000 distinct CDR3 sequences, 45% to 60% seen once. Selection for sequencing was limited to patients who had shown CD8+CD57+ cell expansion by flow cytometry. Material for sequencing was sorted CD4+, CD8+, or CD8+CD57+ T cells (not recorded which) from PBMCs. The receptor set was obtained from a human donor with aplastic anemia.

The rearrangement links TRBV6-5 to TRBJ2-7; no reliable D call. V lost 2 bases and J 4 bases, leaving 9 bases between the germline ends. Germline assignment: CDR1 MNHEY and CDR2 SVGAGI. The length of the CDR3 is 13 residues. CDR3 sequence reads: CASSYEASYEQYF. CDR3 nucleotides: TGTGCCAGCAGTTACGAGGCCTCATACGAGCAGTACTTC.

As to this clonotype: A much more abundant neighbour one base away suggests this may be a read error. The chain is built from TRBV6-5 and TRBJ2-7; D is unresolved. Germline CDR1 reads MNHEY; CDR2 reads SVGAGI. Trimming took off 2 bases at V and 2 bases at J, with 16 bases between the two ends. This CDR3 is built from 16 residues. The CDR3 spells CASSYNPAIGTYEQYF. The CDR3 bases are TGTGCCAGCAGTTACAATCCGGCTATCGGAACCTACGAGCAGTACTTC.

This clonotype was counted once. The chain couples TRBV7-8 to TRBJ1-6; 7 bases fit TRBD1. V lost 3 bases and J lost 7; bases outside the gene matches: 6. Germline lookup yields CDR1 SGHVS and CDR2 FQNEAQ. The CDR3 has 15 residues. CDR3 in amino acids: CASSFTGDDNSPLHF. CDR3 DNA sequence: TGTGCCAGCAGCTTTACAGGGGATGACAATTCACCCCTCCACTTT.

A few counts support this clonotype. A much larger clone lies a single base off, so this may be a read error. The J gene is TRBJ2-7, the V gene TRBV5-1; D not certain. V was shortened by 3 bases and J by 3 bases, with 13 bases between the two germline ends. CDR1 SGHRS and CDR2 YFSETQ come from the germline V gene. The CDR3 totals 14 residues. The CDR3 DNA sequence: TGCGCCAGCAGCTCTGGGCCAGGAGACTACGAGCAGTACTTC. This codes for CASSSGPGDYEQYF.

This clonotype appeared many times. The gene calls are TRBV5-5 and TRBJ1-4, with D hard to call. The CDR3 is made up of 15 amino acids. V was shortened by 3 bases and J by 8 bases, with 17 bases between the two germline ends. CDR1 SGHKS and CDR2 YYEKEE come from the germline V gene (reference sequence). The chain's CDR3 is CASSSVPYMGEKLFF. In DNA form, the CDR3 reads TGTGCCAGCAGCTCGGTACCTTACATGGGGGAAAAACTGTTTTTT. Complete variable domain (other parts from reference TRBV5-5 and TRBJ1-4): DAGVTQSPTHLIKTRGQQVTLRCSPISGHKSVSWYQQVLGQGPQFIFQYYEKEERGRGNFPDRFSARQFPNYSSELNVNALLLGDSALYLCASSSVPYMGEKLFFGSGTQLSVL.